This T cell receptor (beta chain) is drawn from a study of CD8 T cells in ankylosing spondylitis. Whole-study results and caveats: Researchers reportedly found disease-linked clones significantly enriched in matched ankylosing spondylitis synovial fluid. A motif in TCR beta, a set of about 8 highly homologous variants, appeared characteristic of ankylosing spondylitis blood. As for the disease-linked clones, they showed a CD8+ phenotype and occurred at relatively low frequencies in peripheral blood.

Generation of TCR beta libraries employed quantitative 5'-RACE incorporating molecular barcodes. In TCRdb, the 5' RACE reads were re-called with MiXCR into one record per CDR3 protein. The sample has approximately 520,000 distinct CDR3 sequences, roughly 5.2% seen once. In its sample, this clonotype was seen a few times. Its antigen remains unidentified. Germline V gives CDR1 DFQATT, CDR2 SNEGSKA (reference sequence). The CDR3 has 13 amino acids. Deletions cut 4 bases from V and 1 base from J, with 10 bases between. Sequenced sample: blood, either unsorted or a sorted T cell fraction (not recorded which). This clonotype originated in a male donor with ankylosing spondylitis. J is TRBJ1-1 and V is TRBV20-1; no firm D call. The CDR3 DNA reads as TGCAGTGCTACCTGGATGGGGAACACTGAAGCTTTCTTT. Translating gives CSATWMGNTEAFF.